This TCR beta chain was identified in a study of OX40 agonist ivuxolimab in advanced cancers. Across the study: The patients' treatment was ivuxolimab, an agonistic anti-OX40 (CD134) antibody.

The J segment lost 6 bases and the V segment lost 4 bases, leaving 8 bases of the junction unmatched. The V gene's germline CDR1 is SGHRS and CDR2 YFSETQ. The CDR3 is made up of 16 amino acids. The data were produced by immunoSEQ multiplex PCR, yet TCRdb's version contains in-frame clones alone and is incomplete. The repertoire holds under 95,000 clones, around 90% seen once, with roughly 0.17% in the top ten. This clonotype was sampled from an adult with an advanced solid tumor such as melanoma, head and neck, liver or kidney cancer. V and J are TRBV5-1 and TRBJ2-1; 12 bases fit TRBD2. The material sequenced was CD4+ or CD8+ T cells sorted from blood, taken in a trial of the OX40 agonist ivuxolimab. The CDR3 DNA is TGCGCCAGCAGCCCACGACTAGCGGGGGCCATCAATGAGCAGTTCTTC. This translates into CASSPRLAGAINEQFF. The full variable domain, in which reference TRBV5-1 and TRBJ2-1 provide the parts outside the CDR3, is KAGVTQTPRYLIKTRGQQVTLSCSPISGHRSVSWYQQTPGQGLQFLFEYFSETQRNKGNFPGRFSGRQFSNSRSEMNVSTLELGDSALYLCASSPRLAGAINEQFFGPGTRLTVL.